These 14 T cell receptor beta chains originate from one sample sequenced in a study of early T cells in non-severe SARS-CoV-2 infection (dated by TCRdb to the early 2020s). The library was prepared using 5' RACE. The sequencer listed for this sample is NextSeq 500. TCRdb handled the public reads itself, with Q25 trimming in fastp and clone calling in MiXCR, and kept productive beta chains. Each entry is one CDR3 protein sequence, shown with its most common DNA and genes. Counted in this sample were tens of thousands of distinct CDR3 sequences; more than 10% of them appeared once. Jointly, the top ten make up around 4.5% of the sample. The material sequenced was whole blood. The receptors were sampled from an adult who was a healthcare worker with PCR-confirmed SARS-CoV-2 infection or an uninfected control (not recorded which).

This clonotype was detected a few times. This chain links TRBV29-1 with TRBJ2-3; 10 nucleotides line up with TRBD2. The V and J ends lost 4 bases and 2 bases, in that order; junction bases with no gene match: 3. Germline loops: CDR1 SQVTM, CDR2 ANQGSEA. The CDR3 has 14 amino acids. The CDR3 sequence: CSVASGSPTDTQYF. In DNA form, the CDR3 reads TGCAGCGTTGCTAGCGGGAGCCCCACAGATACGCAGTATTTT.

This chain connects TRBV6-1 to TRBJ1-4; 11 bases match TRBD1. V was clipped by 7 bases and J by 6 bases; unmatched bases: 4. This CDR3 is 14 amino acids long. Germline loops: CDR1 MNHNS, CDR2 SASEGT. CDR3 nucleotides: TGTGCCAGCAAAGGACAGGGGGCGGATGAAAAACTGTTTTTT. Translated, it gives CASKGQGADEKLFF.

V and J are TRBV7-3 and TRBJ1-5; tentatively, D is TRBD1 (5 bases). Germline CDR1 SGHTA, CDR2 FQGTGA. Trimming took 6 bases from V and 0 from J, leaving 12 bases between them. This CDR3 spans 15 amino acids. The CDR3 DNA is TGTGCCAGCAGTTCCACAGGAGATAGCAATCAGCCCCAGCATTTT. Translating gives CASSSTGDSNQPQHF.

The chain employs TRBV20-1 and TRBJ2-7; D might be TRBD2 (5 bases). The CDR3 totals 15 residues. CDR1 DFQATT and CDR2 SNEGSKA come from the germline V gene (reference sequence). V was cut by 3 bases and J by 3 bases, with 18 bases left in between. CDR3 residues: CSASPRETGSYEQYF. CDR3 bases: TGCAGTGCTAGCCCTAGGGAGACTGGAAGCTACGAGCAGTACTTC.

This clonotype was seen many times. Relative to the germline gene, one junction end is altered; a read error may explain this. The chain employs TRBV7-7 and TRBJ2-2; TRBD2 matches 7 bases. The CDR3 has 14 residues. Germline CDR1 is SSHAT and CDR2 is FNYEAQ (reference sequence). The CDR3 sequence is CASSSQAGTGELFF. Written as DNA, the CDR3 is TGTGCTAGCAGCTCTCAAGCGGGGACCGGGGAGCTGTTTTTT.

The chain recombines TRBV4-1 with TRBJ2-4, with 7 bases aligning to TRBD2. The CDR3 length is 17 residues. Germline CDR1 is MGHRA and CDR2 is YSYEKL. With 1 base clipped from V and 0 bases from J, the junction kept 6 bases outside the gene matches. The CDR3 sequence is CASSQAGGGVAKNIQYF. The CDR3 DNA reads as TGCGCCAGCAGCCAAGCGGGAGGCGGGGTAGCCAAAAACATTCAGTACTTC.

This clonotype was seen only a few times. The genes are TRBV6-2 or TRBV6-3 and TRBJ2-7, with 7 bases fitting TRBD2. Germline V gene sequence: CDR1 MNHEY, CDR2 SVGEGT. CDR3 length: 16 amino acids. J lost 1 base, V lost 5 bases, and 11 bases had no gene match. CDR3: CASSQRGSTFSYEQYF. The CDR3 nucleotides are TGTGCCAGCAGTCAGCGCGGGAGTACTTTTTCCTACGAGCAGTACTTC.

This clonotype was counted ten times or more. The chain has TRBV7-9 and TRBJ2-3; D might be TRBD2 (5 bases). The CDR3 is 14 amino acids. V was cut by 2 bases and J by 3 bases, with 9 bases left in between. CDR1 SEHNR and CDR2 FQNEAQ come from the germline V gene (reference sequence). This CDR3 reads CASSLSGRTDTQYF. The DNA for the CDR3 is TGTGCCAGCAGCTTAAGTGGGAGAACAGATACGCAGTATTTT. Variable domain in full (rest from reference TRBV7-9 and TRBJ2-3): DTGVSQNPRHKITKRGQNVTFRCDPISEHNRLYWYRQTLGQGPEFLTYFQNEAQLEKSRLLSDRFSAERPKGSFSTLEIQRTEQGDSAMYLCASSLSGRTDTQYFGPGTRLTVL.

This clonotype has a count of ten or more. CDR3 sequence: CASRYEDSSYNSPLHF. CDR3 nucleotide sequence: TGTGCCAGCAGATATGAGGACTCATCGTATAATTCACCCCTCCACTTT. The chain carries TRBV6-1 and TRBJ1-6; D not resolved. The CDR3 extends over 16 amino acids. Trimming left V 6 bases short and J 4 bases short, with 16 bases between. Germline CDR1 is MNHNS and CDR2 is SASEGT.

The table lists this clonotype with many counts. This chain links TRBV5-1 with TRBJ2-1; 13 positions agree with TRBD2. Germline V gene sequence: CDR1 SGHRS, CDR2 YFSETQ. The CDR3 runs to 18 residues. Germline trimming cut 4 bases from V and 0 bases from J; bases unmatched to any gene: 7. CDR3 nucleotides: TGCGCCAGCAGCCTAAGGACTAGCGGGGGCAGCTCCTACAATGAGCAGTTCTTC. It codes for CASSLRTSGGSSYNEQFF.

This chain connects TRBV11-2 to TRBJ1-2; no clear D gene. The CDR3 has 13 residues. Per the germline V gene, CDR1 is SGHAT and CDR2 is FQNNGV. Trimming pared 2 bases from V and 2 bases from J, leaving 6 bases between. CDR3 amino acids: CASSLSTNYGYTF. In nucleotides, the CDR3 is TGTGCCAGCAGCTTATCCACGAACTATGGCTACACCTTC.

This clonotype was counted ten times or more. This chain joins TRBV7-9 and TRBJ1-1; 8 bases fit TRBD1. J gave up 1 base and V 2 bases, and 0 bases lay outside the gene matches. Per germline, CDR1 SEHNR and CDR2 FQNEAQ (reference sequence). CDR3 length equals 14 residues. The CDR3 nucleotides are TGTGCCAGCAGCTTAACAGGGGGGAACACTGAAGCTTTCTTT. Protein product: CASSLTGGNTEAFF.

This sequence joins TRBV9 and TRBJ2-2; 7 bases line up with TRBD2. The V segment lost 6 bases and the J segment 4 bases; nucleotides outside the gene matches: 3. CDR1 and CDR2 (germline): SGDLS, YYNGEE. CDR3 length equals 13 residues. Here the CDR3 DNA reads TGTGCCAGCATGGCGGGGGTCACCGGGGAGCTGTTTTTT. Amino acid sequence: CASMAGVTGELFF.

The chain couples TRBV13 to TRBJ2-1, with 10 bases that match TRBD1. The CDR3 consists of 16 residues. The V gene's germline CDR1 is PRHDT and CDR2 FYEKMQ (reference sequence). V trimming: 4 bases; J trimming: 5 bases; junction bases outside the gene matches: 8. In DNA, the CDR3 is TGTGCCAGCAGCTCCACCCGGGACAGGGGAAACAATGAGCAGTTCTTC. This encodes CASSSTRDRGNNEQFF.